The 5 T cell receptor beta chains below were found in one sample sequenced in a study of CD8+CD57+ T cells in acquired aplastic anemia. Flow cytometry had shown expanded CD8+CD57+ cells in the patients chosen for sequencing. Genomic DNA provided the template from which TCR beta VDJ and CDR3 profiles were obtained. TCRdb recomputed calls from the reads with MiXCR, one row per CDR3 protein. This table has 200,000 or so distinct CDR3 sequences, approximately 51% appearing once. Material: sorted CD4+, CD8+, or CD8+CD57+ T cells (not recorded which) from PBMCs. The receptor set was obtained from a human donor with aplastic anemia.

The chain uses TRBV2 and TRBJ1-1, with D unclear. CDR3 length: 12 amino acids. Germline values: CDR1 SNHLY, CDR2 FYNNEI. Trimming cost V 9 bases and J 2 bases, with 10 bases left between them. This chain's CDR3 is CARSLINTEAFF. CDR3 sequence (DNA): TGTGCCAGAAGCTTGATAAACACTGAAGCTTTCTTT.

This clonotype showed up many times. The chain has TRBV11-2 and TRBJ2-2; D is perhaps TRBD1 (5 bases). The CDR3 spans 14 residues. Trimming pared 6 bases from V and 5 bases from J, leaving 13 bases between. CDR1 and CDR2 from the germline V gene are SGHAT and FQNNGV. The CDR3 bases are TGTGCCAGCAGTTCCGACAGACAGACCGGGGAGCTGTTTTTT. Its translation is CASSSDRQTGELFF.

This clonotype was seen only a few times. V usage is TRBV7-3 and J usage is TRBJ2-1; 10 bases align to TRBD2. Germline values: CDR1 SGHTA, CDR2 FQGTGA. The length of the CDR3 is 16 residues. V shed 2 bases and J 5 bases; nucleotides not matched to a gene: 6. The CDR3 spells CASSLASGGGDNEQFF. CDR3 DNA sequence: TGTGCCAGCAGCTTAGCGAGCGGGGGGGGTGACAATGAGCAGTTCTTC.

The chain uses TRBV15 and TRBJ2-3, with no clear D. From germline, CDR1 is LNHNV and CDR2 YYDKDF (reference sequence). The germline V and J ends were trimmed by 3 bases and 0 bases, with 7 bases remaining between them. CDR3 length equals 14 residues. The CDR3 sequence: CATSSLRSTDTQYF. In nucleotides, the CDR3 is TGTGCCACCAGCAGTCTGAGGAGCACAGATACGCAGTATTTT.

Ten or more counts support this clonotype. The chain recombines TRBV20-1 with TRBJ1-6; D might be TRBD1 (5 bases). The germline V gene encodes CDR1 DFQATT and CDR2 SNEGSKA (reference sequence). The ends were cut back, 4 bases at V and 8 bases at J, with 15 bases in the middle. The CDR3 spans 14 residues. Here the CDR3 DNA reads TGCAGTGCTAATTCGGCTCCGGGGCATTCACCCCTCCACTTT. Protein: CSANSAPGHSPLHF.